The rows below give T cell receptor beta chains drawn from one sample of a study of shared clonotypes between healthy human individuals. The data were produced by immunoSEQ multiplex PCR, yet TCRdb's version contains in-frame clones alone and is incomplete. The profile shows millions of clones, approximately 94% of them singletons. Sequencing input: naive CD4+ T cells sorted from blood. These TCRs come from a man aged 18 to 35 in good health. CDR3s include the opening cysteine and the closing phenylalanine or tryptophan. Each record gives: CDR3 DNA, CDR3 protein, J gene, clone size, D gene, V gene. D genes are given only for firm matches. Rows give clone size only sometimes, using once, few, many, or a class for an expanded clone.

CDR3 DNA: TGTGCCAGCAGTTGGGGGGACGGACCCCGATACGAGCAGTACTTC; CDR3 protein: CASSWGDGPRYEQYF; J gene: TRBJ2-7; clone size: -; D gene: -; V gene: TRBV5-6
CDR3 DNA: TGTGCCAGCAGCTTAGAGGGAGGGGTCCGCACCGGGGAGCTGTTTTTT; CDR3 protein: CASSLEGGVRTGELFF; J gene: TRBJ2-2; clone size: -; D gene: TRBD2; V gene: TRBV7-9
CDR3 DNA: TGTGCCAGTAGTCCAGGTCCACAAGAGACCCAGTACTTC; CDR3 protein: CASSPGPQETQYF; J gene: TRBJ2-5; clone size: -; D gene: -; V gene: TRBV19
CDR3 DNA: TGTGCCAGCAGGGCACAGGGGACCTACGAGCAGTACTTC; CDR3 protein: CASRAQGTYEQYF; J gene: TRBJ2-7; clone size: once; D gene: TRBD1; V gene: TRBV28
CDR3 DNA: TGTGCCAGCAGCAAAGAAACGGGACAACTTGCACCCTCCTACGAGCAGTACTTC; CDR3 protein: CASSKETGQLAPSYEQYF; J gene: TRBJ2-7; clone size: -; D gene: -; V gene: TRBV21-1
CDR3 DNA: TGTGCCAGCAGTTTGACTAGCGGGAGGGGTGGGGAGCTGTTTTTT; CDR3 protein: CASSLTSGRGGELFF; J gene: TRBJ2-2; clone size: -; D gene: TRBD2; V gene: TRBV2
CDR3 DNA: TGCGCCAGCAGCTTGGGATACAGGGGAGATCCAGAGACCCAGTACTTC; CDR3 protein: CASSLGYRGDPETQYF; J gene: TRBJ2-5; clone size: -; D gene: TRBD1; V gene: TRBV5-1
CDR3 DNA: TGTGCCAGCAGCGGGACTGGATTCGGCTACACCTTC; CDR3 protein: CASSGTGFGYTF; J gene: TRBJ1-2; clone size: -; D gene: -; V gene: TRBV14
CDR3 DNA: TGTGCCAGCAGCTATCGGACAGGGGGGGAGACCCAGTACTTC; CDR3 protein: CASSYRTGGETQYF; J gene: TRBJ2-5; clone size: -; D gene: TRBD1; V gene: TRBV4-2
CDR3 DNA: TGTGCCAGCAGTCCCGGACAGTCGGCAAAACTGTTTTTT; CDR3 protein: CASSPGQSAKLFF; J gene: TRBJ1-4; clone size: -; D gene: -; V gene: TRBV27
CDR3 DNA: TGCGCCAGCAACCCCGTCCCGGGGGTCACTGAAGCTTTCTTT; CDR3 protein: CASNPVPGVTEAFF; J gene: TRBJ1-1; clone size: -; D gene: -; V gene: TRBV5-1
CDR3 DNA: TGCGCCAGCAGCAGAGGTTACGGGGGTATGAACACTGAAGCTTTCTTT; CDR3 protein: CASSRGYGGMNTEAFF; J gene: TRBJ1-1; clone size: -; D gene: -; V gene: TRBV4-1
CDR3 DNA: TGTGCCAGCAGCTCCGACAGGGGGACGAACACTGAAGCTTTCTTT; CDR3 protein: CASSSDRGTNTEAFF; J gene: TRBJ1-1; clone size: once; D gene: TRBD1; V gene: TRBV5-4
CDR3 DNA: TGTGCCTGGAGTGTATCCCAACCCGCCCCCAATGAGCAGTTCTTC; CDR3 protein: CAWSVSQPAPNEQFF; J gene: TRBJ2-1; clone size: -; D gene: -; V gene: TRBV30
CDR3 DNA: TGTGCCAGCTCACCACCCCCGGGTAACACTGAAGCTTTCTTT; CDR3 protein: CASSPPPGNTEAFF; J gene: TRBJ1-1; clone size: -; D gene: -; V gene: TRBV18
CDR3 DNA: TGTGCCAGCAGGGGGGGGCTAGCGAGCACCGGGGAGCTGTTTTTT; CDR3 protein: CASRGGLASTGELFF; J gene: TRBJ2-2; clone size: -; D gene: -; V gene: TRBV6-5
CDR3 DNA: TGTGCTAGTGGTCCCCGACTAGCGGGAGACGAGCAGTACTTC; CDR3 protein: CASGPRLAGDEQYF; J gene: TRBJ2-7; clone size: -; D gene: TRBD2; V gene: TRBV12-5
CDR3 DNA: TGTGCCAGCAGTTATGACGGCCTGCGGGAGCAGTACTTC; CDR3 protein: CASSYDGLREQYF; J gene: TRBJ2-7; clone size: -; D gene: -; V gene: TRBV6-5
CDR3 DNA: TGTGCCAGCACGACCCGAGAGACCCAGTACTTC; CDR3 protein: CASTTRETQYF; J gene: TRBJ2-5; clone size: -; D gene: -; V gene: TRBV2
CDR3 DNA: TGTGCCAGCAGCTTAAAATCGTCCAGGCCCAGAGATAATTCACCCCTCCACTTT; CDR3 protein: CASSLKSSRPRDNSPLHF; J gene: TRBJ1-6; clone size: once; D gene: -; V gene: TRBV7-9
CDR3 DNA: TGTGCCAGCAGCCAATTTACGGGGAGCACTGAAGCTTTCTTT; CDR3 protein: CASSQFTGSTEAFF; J gene: TRBJ1-1; clone size: once; D gene: -; V gene: TRBV14
CDR3 DNA: TGTGCCAGCAGCCCGGTTATAGCGGGCCCAACCGGGGAGACGCAGTATTTT; CDR3 protein: CASSPVIAGPTGETQYF; J gene: TRBJ2-3; clone size: -; D gene: TRBD2; V gene: TRBV5-4
CDR3 DNA: TGCGCCAGCAGCCAAGTCGAAAGCGGACTAGCGTTCTTAGAGACCCAGTACTTC; CDR3 protein: CASSQVESGLAFLETQYF; J gene: TRBJ2-5; clone size: -; D gene: TRBD2; V gene: TRBV4-1
CDR3 DNA: TGCGCCAGCAGCTCGGGTACCCAGTTCACCGGGGAGCTGTTTTTT; CDR3 protein: CASSSGTQFTGELFF; J gene: TRBJ2-2; clone size: -; D gene: -; V gene: TRBV5-1
CDR3 DNA: TGCGCCAGCAGCTTAGGACAGGGGGCCGGGGGCTACACCTTC; CDR3 protein: CASSLGQGAGGYTF; J gene: TRBJ1-2; clone size: -; D gene: TRBD1; V gene: TRBV5-1
CDR3 DNA: TGTGCCAGCAGCTTGGGGCATTCCTACGAGCAGTACTTC; CDR3 protein: CASSLGHSYEQYF; J gene: TRBJ2-7; clone size: -; D gene: -; V gene: TRBV5-5
CDR3 DNA: TGTGCCAGTAGTTTTGCGGGCGGGGGCATCACAGATACGCAGTATTTT; CDR3 protein: CASSFAGGGITDTQYF; J gene: TRBJ2-3; clone size: -; D gene: -; V gene: TRBV19
CDR3 DNA: TGTGCCAGCAGTGAATGGCAGGGTCATCAGCCCCAGCATTTT; CDR3 protein: CASSEWQGHQPQHF; J gene: TRBJ1-5; clone size: -; D gene: -; V gene: TRBV2
CDR3 DNA: TGCGCCAGCAGCTTGGCGGTACCGGGGGCGAACACCGGGGAGCTGTTTTTT; CDR3 protein: CASSLAVPGANTGELFF; J gene: TRBJ2-2; clone size: -; D gene: -; V gene: TRBV5-1
CDR3 DNA: TGTGCCAGCAGCTTAGGGGACAGCAAAAACATTCAGTACTTC; CDR3 protein: CASSLGDSKNIQYF; J gene: TRBJ2-4; clone size: -; D gene: TRBD1; V gene: TRBV7-2
CDR3 DNA: TGTGCCAGCAGCCCCCAGACAGGGGGCATCACTGAAGCTTTCTTT; CDR3 protein: CASSPQTGGITEAFF; J gene: TRBJ1-1; clone size: -; D gene: TRBD1; V gene: TRBV4-2
CDR3 DNA: TGTGCCAGCAGTTTTGGGGACAGGGACACCGGGGAGCTGTTTTTT; CDR3 protein: CASSFGDRDTGELFF; J gene: TRBJ2-2; clone size: -; D gene: TRBD1; V gene: TRBV28
CDR3 DNA: TGTGCCAGCAGCTTACAGGGTATGAACACTGAAGCTTTCTTT; CDR3 protein: CASSLQGMNTEAFF; J gene: TRBJ1-1; clone size: -; D gene: -; V gene: TRBV7-2
CDR3 DNA: TGTGCCAGTAGTCCCCCACGAGGGGTAAAGAATTCACCCCTCCACTTT; CDR3 protein: CASSPPRGVKNSPLHF; J gene: TRBJ1-6; clone size: -; D gene: -; V gene: TRBV19
CDR3 DNA: TGTGCCAGCAGCGACAAGCTAGTTCGGGGTTCCCACGAGCAGTACTTC; CDR3 protein: CASSDKLVRGSHEQYF; J gene: TRBJ2-7; clone size: once; D gene: -; V gene: TRBV7-9